Following are 17 T cell receptor beta chains from one sample sequenced in a study of response to subunit inactivated influenza vaccine (dated by TCRdb to the late 2010s). Library method: RT-PCR. Sequencing relied on an Illumina HiSeq 2500. TCRdb trimmed the raw reads at Q25, called clones with MiXCR and kept productive beta chains. Rows with one shared CDR3 protein collapse into an entry with the most common genes and DNA. Recorded for this sample are approximately 530,000 distinct CDR3 sequences; roughly 7.9% of them occurred a single time. Of the sample, roughly 13% is held by the ten largest clones. Material: PBMCs from blood, obtained roughly 24 months after vaccination. These receptors were obtained from a man in his fifties or sixties who received an inactivated influenza vaccine. Donor details come from another sample of the same person, matched by shared clones.

The chain links TRBV7-2 to TRBJ2-2; the match to TRBD2 covers 8 bases. Unmatched junction bases numbered 4, after V lost 10 bases and J lost 0 bases. Per the germline V gene, CDR1 is SGHTA and CDR2 is FQGNSA. The length of the CDR3 is 14 residues. The CDR3 here is CAIPGLANTGELFF. CDR3 nucleotide sequence: TGTGCCATCCCGGGACTAGCGAACACCGGGGAGCTGTTTTTT.

The chain is built from TRBV30 and TRBJ2-5; TRBD2 matches 7 bases. Germline V CDR1 and CDR2: GTSNPN, SVGIG (reference sequence). V trimming: 4 bases; J trimming: 2 bases; junction bases outside the gene matches: 4. The length of the CDR3 is 13 residues. The CDR3 reads CAWKVGGQETQYF. As DNA, the CDR3 is TGTGCCTGGAAAGTGGGGGGGCAAGAGACCCAGTACTTC.

This clonotype was observed many times. The chain joins TRBV7-3 to TRBJ1-6; D possibly corresponds to TRBD1 (6 bases). The CDR3 loop spans 14 amino acids. Germline V CDR1 and CDR2: SGHTA, FQGTGA. Trimming shortened V by 2 bases and J by 6 bases, and 8 bases separated the two germline ends. CDR3 nucleotide sequence: TGTGCCAGCAGCTTAGGACAGCCTAATTCACCCCTCCACTTT. Its protein product is CASSLGQPNSPLHF. Combining the CDR3 with reference TRBV7-3 and TRBJ1-6 gives the whole variable domain GAGVSQTPSNKVTEKGKYVELRCDPISGHTALYWYRQSLGQGPEFLIYFQGTGAADDSGLPNDRFFAVRPEGSVSTLKIQRTERGDSAVYLCASSLGQPNSPLHFGNGTRLTVT.

The chain has TRBV3-1 and TRBJ1-1; D is undetermined. Trimming cost V 3 bases and J 3 bases, with 11 bases left between them. The length of the CDR3 is 14 residues. Germline assignment: CDR1 LGHDT and CDR2 YNNKEL (reference sequence). CDR3 residues: CASSQLSTYTEAFF. The CDR3 DNA reads TGTGCCAGCAGCCAGCTGTCGACTTACACTGAAGCTTTCTTT.

This chain links TRBV12-3 or TRBV12-4 with TRBJ1-2; D perhaps matches TRBD1 (6 bases). V shed 6 bases and J shed 1 base, with 12 bases lying between them. CDR3 length: 14 amino acids. The DNA of the CDR3 is TGTGCCAGCAGCCGGACAGCCAGTAACTATGGCTACACCTTC. The encoded protein is CASSRTASNYGYTF.

This clonotype showed up just a few times. This chain joins TRBV5-4 and TRBJ2-5; TRBD1 matches 9 bases. Looked up from germline, CDR1 is SGHNT and CDR2 is YYREEE (reference sequence). Losses at the gene ends were 4 bases for V and 7 bases for J; bases not matched to a gene: 8. The CDR3 loop spans 14 amino acids. The CDR3 DNA reads TGTGCCAGCAGCAATCCGGGACAGGGTTGGACCCAGTACTTC. Its protein product is CASSNPGQGWTQYF.

CDR3 nucleotide sequence: TGCGCCAGCAGCCAAGGGGGAGCGGGGGTTGACACAGATACGCAGTATTTT. This encodes CASSQGGAGVDTDTQYF. The chain has TRBV4-3 and TRBJ2-3; 8 positions agree with TRBD2. The CDR3 is 17 residues long. Trimming took 1 base from V and 2 from J; bases not matched to a gene: 8. CDR1 LGHNA and CDR2 YSLEER come from the germline V gene.

This clonotype has more than one count but fewer than ten. The chain couples TRBV10-3 to TRBJ2-7; 12 bases align to TRBD1. The CDR3 sequence is 15 residues long. The germline V gene has CDR1 ENHRY and CDR2 SYGVKD. The junction had 4 bases not matched to a gene; V was cut back by 2 bases and J by 5 bases. CDR3 region: CAISEGTGGADEQYF. The CDR3 DNA follows: TGTGCCATCAGTGAGGGGACAGGGGGCGCGGACGAGCAGTACTTC.

The CDR3 loop reads CASSYTGPSFRELFF. The CDR3 nucleotides are TGTGCCAGCAGTTACACGGGACCCTCCTTTAGGGAGCTGTTTTTT. V gene TRBV6-5 combines with J gene TRBJ2-2; D possibly uses TRBD1 or TRBD2 (5 bases each). Trimming left V 2 bases short and J 9 bases short, with 16 bases between. Germline CDR1 MNHEY, CDR2 SVGAGI. The CDR3 covers 15 residues.

The CDR3 DNA reads TGTGCCAGCAGCCCCACGTGGGCGAACACTGAAGCTTTCTTT. This encodes CASSPTWANTEAFF. This chain links TRBV5-5 with TRBJ1-1; D ambiguous. CDR3 length: 14 residues. V lost 4 bases and J lost 1, with 11 bases in between. Per germline, CDR1 SGHKS and CDR2 YYEKEE (reference sequence).

This clonotype was seen at least ten times. The V and J genes are TRBV7-2 and TRBJ1-2; D is uncertain. The CDR3 spans 13 residues. Deletions cut 3 bases from V and 7 bases from J, with 12 bases between. The germline CDR1 and CDR2 sequences are SGHTA and FQGNSA. This chain's CDR3 is CASSFGSRFGYTF. CDR3 in DNA: TGTGCCAGCAGCTTCGGCAGCAGGTTTGGCTACACCTTC.

This clonotype came up a few times. This chain links TRBV20-1 with TRBJ2-3; 9 bases agree with TRBD1. This CDR3 has 14 amino acids. Germline CDR1 DFQATT, CDR2 SNEGSKA (reference sequence). The V segment lost 3 bases and the J segment 4 bases; nucleotides outside the gene matches: 5. CDR3 in amino acids: CSASRDRVADTQYF. The CDR3 nucleotides read TGCAGTGCTAGTAGGGACAGGGTGGCAGATACGCAGTATTTT.

The chain couples TRBV5-1 to TRBJ1-1, with TRBD1 identical over 7 bases. The CDR3 spans 12 residues. The V and J ends lost 3 bases and 10 bases, in that order; junction bases with no gene match: 6. Germline V CDR1 and CDR2: SGHRS, YFSETQ. The chain's CDR3 is CASSSTGEVAFF. CDR3 sequence (DNA): TGCGCCAGCAGCTCAACAGGGGAGGTAGCTTTCTTT.

V gene TRBV5-6 combines with J gene TRBJ2-1; 14 positions agree with TRBD2. Germline-derived CDR1 and CDR2 are SGHDT and YYEEEE. The V gene end was trimmed by 1 base and the J gene end by 9 bases; junction bases not matched to a gene: 3. The CDR3 spans 15 residues. For the CDR3, the DNA is TGTGCCAGCAGCTTGATGGGACTAGCGGGAGTTGAGCAGTTCTTC. As protein: CASSLMGLAGVEQFF.

The chain combines TRBV9 with TRBJ2-3; D uncertain. Per germline, CDR1 SGDLS and CDR2 YYNGEE. The CDR3 spans 12 residues. The V end lost 0 bases, the J end lost 7 bases, and 6 bases lay between the germline ends. CDR3 amino acids: CASSVDGYTQYF. Here the CDR3 DNA reads TGTGCCAGCAGCGTAGATGGGTATACGCAGTATTTT.

This clonotype has more than one count but fewer than ten. This chain connects TRBV7-2 to TRBJ2-7, with TRBD2 matching over 7 bases. The CDR3 is made up of 15 amino acids. V was clipped by 2 bases and J by 5 bases; unmatched bases: 9. Germline CDR1 reads SGHTA; CDR2 reads FQGNSA. CDR3 residues: CASSLIAGVPHEQYF. The CDR3 DNA reads TGTGCCAGCAGCTTAATCGCGGGAGTGCCCCACGAGCAGTACTTC.

This clonotype was recorded many times. V gene TRBV29-1 combines with J gene TRBJ1-1, with no clear D. CDR3 size: 13 residues. Germline CDR1 reads SQVTM; CDR2 reads ANQGSEA. Trimming removed 4 bases from V and 0 bases from J, with 9 bases in between. This CDR3 is CSVVRLLNTEAFF. The DNA for the CDR3 is TGCAGCGTTGTTAGACTCCTGAACACTGAAGCTTTCTTT.